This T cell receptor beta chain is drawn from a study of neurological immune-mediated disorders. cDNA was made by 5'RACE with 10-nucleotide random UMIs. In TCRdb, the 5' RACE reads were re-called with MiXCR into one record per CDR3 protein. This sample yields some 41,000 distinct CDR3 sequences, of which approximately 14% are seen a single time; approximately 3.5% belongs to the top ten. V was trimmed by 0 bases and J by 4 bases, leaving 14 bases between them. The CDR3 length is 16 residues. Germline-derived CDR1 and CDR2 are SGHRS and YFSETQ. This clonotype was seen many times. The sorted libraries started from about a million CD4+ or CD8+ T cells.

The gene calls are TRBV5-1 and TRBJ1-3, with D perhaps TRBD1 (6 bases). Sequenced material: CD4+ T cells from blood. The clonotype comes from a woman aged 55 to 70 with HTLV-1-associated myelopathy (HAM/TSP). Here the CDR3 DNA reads TGCGCCAGCAGCTTGGATCCGGCGAGGGGGGGAAACACCATATATTTT. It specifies CASSLDPARGGNTIYF.